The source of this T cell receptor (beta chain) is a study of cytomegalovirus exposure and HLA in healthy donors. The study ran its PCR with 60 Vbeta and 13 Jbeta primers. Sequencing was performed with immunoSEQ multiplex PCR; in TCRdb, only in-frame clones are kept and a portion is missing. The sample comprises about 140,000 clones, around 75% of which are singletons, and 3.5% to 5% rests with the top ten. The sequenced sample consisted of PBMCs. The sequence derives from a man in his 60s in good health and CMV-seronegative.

DNA for the CDR3: TGTGCCAGCAGCGGACAGGGATACATAGACGAGCAGTACTTC. Its protein product is CASSGQGYIDEQYF. The genes are TRBV9 and TRBJ2-7; 7 positions agree with TRBD1. Germline CDR1 and CDR2: SGDLS and YYNGEE. J gave up 5 bases and V 3 bases, and 8 bases lay outside the gene matches. The CDR3 has 14 residues.